The T cell receptor beta chain described here comes from a study of response to subunit inactivated influenza vaccine. Study findings and constraints: A suggestion made by the authors is that each seasonal influenza vaccination recruits few new T cells.

This clonotype was seen a handful of times. The target antigen is unknown. TCRdb processed the RT-PCR reads anew with MiXCR; each CDR3 protein has one entry. This sample has about 780,000 distinct CDR3 sequences, with about 18% found just once. Germline CDR1 SGHVS, CDR2 FQNEAQ. This CDR3 is built from 13 residues. The ends were cut back, 6 bases at V and 2 bases at J, with 10 bases in the middle. The sequences come from PBMCs from blood, collected 4 to 6 days after vaccination. The clonotype originates from a man aged 50 to 59 who received an inactivated influenza vaccine. V gene TRBV7-8 combines with J gene TRBJ2-5; D remains ambiguous. CDR3 region: CASSVNEQETQYF. The CDR3 DNA sequence: TGTGCCAGCAGTGTAAATGAGCAAGAGACCCAGTACTTC.